The T cell receptor (beta chain) under discussion was sequenced for a study of OX40 agonist ivuxolimab in advanced cancers. The method was immunoSEQ multiplex PCR; TCRdb's version includes in-frame clones alone and lacks a portion of them. Of about 66,000 clones listed, approximately 90% are singletons. The sequencing used CD4+ or CD8+ T cells sorted from blood, collected in a trial of the OX40 agonist ivuxolimab. This clonotype was sampled from an adult with an advanced solid tumor such as melanoma, head and neck, liver or kidney cancer.

In DNA, the CDR3 is TGTGCCAGCAGCCAAGATCCAGCGGGGGCCGTTAATGAAAAACTGTTTTTT. Protein product: CASSQDPAGAVNEKLFF. The gene calls are TRBV4-2 and TRBJ1-4, with D maybe TRBD1 (6 bases). Trimming shortened V by 0 bases and J by 4 bases, and 15 bases separated the two germline ends. This CDR3 is 17 amino acids long. Looked up from germline, CDR1 is LGHNA and CDR2 is YNFKEQ.